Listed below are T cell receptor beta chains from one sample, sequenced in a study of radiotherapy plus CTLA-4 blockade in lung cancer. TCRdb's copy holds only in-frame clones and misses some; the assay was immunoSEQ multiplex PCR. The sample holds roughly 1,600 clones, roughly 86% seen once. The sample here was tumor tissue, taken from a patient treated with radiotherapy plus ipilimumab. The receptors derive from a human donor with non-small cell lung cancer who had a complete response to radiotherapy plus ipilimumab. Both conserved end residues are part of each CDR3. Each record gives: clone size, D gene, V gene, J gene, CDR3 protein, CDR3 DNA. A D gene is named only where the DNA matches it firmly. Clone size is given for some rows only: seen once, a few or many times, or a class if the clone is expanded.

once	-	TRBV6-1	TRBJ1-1	CASTLPNTEAFF	TGTGCCAGCACCCTCCCGAACACTGAAGCTTTCTTT
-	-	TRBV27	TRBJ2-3	CASSGYRDSHGDTQYF	TGTGCCAGCAGTGGATACCGGGACTCACATGGAGATACGCAGTATTTT
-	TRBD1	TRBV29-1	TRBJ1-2	CSVYGTDYGYTF	TGCAGCGTCTACGGGACAGACTATGGCTACACCTTC
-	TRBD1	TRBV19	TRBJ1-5	CASLDRGSYSNQPQHF	TGTGCCAGCCTGGACAGGGGGTCCTATAGCAATCAGCCCCAGCATTTT
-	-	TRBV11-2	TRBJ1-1	CASSLEPERALEAFF	TGTGCCAGCAGCTTAGAACCGGAGCGAGCACTGGAAGCTTTCTTT
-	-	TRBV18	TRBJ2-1	CASSPPGHSYNEQFF	TGTGCCAGCTCACCACCGGGACACTCCTACAATGAGCAGTTCTTC
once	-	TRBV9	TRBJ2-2	CASLDTYTGELFF	TGTGCCAGCCTTGACACCTATACCGGGGAGCTGTTTTTT
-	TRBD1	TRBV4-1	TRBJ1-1	CASSQAGQMNTEAFF	TGCGCCAGCAGCCAGGCGGGACAGATGAACACTGAAGCTTTCTTT
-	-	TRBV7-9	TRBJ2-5	CASRTDQETQYF	TGTGCCAGCAGGACGGACCAAGAGACCCAGTACTTC
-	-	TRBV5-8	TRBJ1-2	CASSLQVNYGYTF	TGTGCCAGCAGCTTGCAGGTTAACTATGGCTACACCTTC
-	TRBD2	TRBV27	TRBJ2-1	CASSLAGLAGGEQFF	TGTGCCAGCAGTTTAGCGGGACTAGCGGGTGGCGAGCAGTTCTTC
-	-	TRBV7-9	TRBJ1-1	CASSLEAGTMNTEAFF	TGTGCCAGCAGCTTAGAAGCAGGAACAATGAACACTGAAGCTTTCTTT
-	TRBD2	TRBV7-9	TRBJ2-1	CANSLAEGLAGDDEQFF	TGTGCCAACAGCTTGGCCGAGGGTCTAGCGGGAGATGATGAGCAGTTCTTC
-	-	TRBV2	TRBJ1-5	CASRTDHQPQHF	TGTGCCAGCAGGACGGACCATCAGCCCCAGCATTTT
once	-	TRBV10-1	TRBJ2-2	CASSDPRGRSTGELFF	TGCGCCAGCAGTGACCCCAGGGGAAGATCCACCGGGGAGCTGTTTTTT
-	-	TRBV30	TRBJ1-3	CAWSVRGRGSGNTIYF	TGTGCCTGGTCCGTTAGGGGCAGGGGCTCTGGAAACACCATATATTTT
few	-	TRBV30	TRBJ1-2	CAWSLQMGGYTF	TGTGCCTGGAGTCTACAAATGGGTGGCTACACCTTC
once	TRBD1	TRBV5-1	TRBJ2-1	CASSLGTVPYNEQFF	TGCGCCAGCAGCCTGGGGACAGTTCCCTACAATGAGCAGTTCTTC
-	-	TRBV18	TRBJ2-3	CASSFPDTQYF	TGTGCCAGCTCATTTCCAGATACGCAGTATTTT
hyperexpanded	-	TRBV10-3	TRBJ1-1	CAILADGALRENTEAFF	TGTGCCATCCTAGCGGACGGGGCCTTGAGGGAGAACACTGAAGCTTTCTTT
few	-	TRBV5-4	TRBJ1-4	CASSSSPPGEKLFF	TGTGCCAGCAGTTCCTCGCCCCCAGGAGAAAAACTGTTTTTT
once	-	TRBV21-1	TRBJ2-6	CASSNGRLESSGANVLTF	TGTGCCAGCAGCAACGGGCGCCTGGAGAGCTCTGGGGCCAACGTCCTGACTTTC
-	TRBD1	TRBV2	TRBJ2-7	CASSETPGGVYEQYF	TGTGCCAGCAGTGAAACCCCAGGGGGCGTGTACGAGCAGTACTTC
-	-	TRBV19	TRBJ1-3	CASSRGDNSGNTIYF	TGTGCCAGTAGTAGGGGTGACAACTCTGGAAACACCATATATTTT
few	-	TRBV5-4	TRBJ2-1	CASSLYNEQFF	TGTGCCAGCAGCTTATACAATGAGCAGTTCTTC
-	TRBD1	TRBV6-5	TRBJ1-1	CASRLGQGWTEAFF	TGTGCCAGCAGGCTGGGACAGGGGTGGACTGAAGCTTTCTTT
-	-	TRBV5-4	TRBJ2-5	CASSLSGAQETQYF	TGTGCCAGCAGCTTGTCCGGAGCCCAAGAGACCCAGTACTTC
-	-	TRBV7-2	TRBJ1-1	CASSLNPTGSKGTEAFF	TGTGCCAGCAGCCTCAATCCAACAGGGTCAAAAGGGACTGAAGCTTTCTTT
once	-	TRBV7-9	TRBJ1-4	CASSSWGPRKKLFF	TGTGCCAGCAGCTCGTGGGGGCCGCGGAAAAAACTGTTTTTT
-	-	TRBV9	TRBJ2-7	CTSSPGQSSYEQYF	TGTACCAGCAGCCCGGGGCAGTCGTCCTACGAGCAGTACTTC
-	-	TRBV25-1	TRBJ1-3	CASSERGRNTIYF	TGTGCCAGCAGTGAACGCGGTCGAAACACCATATATTTT
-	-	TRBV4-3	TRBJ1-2	CASSQALGGYGYTF	TGCGCCAGCAGCCAAGCCCTCGGGGGTTATGGCTACACCTTC
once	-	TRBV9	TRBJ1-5	CASSVGELNQPQHF	TGTGCCAGCAGCGTAGGAGAGCTTAATCAGCCCCAGCATTTT
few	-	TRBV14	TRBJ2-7	CASSQAGYSYEQYF	TGTGCCAGCAGCCAAGCGGGATACTCCTACGAGCAGTACTTC
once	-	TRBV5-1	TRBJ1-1	CASMGNTEAFF	TGCGCCAGCATGGGGAACACTGAAGCTTTCTTT
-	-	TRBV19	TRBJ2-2	CATSSMGPLRTGELFF	TGTGCCACCTCCTCCATGGGGCCCCTCCGTACCGGGGAGCTGTTTTTT
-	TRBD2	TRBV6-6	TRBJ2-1	CASSSPTSGNEQFF	TGTGCCAGCAGTTCACCGACTAGCGGCAATGAGCAGTTCTTC
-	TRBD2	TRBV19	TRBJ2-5	CASGPTSGGEVETQYF	TGTGCCAGTGGGCCCACTAGCGGGGGGGAGGTAGAGACCCAGTACTTC
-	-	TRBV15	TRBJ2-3	CATSRLTSTDTQYF	TGTGCCACCAGCAGATTGACTAGCACAGATACGCAGTATTTT
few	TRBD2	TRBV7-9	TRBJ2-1	CASSLEGWESGRARNEQFF	TGTGCCAGCAGCTTAGAAGGATGGGAAAGCGGGAGGGCCCGGAATGAGCAGTTCTTC
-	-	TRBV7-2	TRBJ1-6	CASSLGGTPSGSPLHF	TGTGCCAGCAGCTTAGGTGGGACCCCCTCAGGTTCACCCCTCCACTTT
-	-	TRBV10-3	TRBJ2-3	CAISEMLGTDTQYF	TGTGCCATCAGTGAGATGCTAGGCACAGATACGCAGTATTTT
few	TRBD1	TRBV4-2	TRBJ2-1	CASSRRTGGNEQFF	TGTGCCAGCAGCCGACGGACAGGGGGGAATGAGCAGTTCTTC
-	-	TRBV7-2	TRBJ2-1	CASSHPYSYNEQFF	TGTGCCAGCAGCCATCCTTACAGTTACAATGAGCAGTTCTTC
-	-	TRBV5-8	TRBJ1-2	CASPDDPRKTYGYTF	TGTGCCAGCCCCGATGATCCACGAAAGACCTATGGCTACACCTTC
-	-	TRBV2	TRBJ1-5	CASSEPNQPQHF	TGTGCCAGCAGTGAGCCGAATCAGCCCCAGCATTTT
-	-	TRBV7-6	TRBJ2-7	CASSPPVGGRNYEQYF	TGTGCCAGCAGCCCCCCAGTTGGGGGACGGAACTACGAGCAGTACTTC
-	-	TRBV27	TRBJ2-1	CASRGGPGEQFF	TGTGCCAGCAGAGGCGGGCCCGGTGAGCAGTTCTTC
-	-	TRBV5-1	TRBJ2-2	CASSLESVNTGELFF	TGCGCCAGCAGCTTGGAGTCAGTTAACACCGGGGAGCTGTTTTTT
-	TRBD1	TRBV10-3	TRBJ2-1	CATWTGGGWDKQFF	TGTGCCACCTGGACAGGGGGCGGATGGGATAAGCAGTTCTTC
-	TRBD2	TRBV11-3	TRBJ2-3	CASSTATSGGTSRTDTQYF	TGTGCCAGCAGCACCGCGACTAGCGGGGGTACCTCTCGCACAGATACGCAGTATTTT
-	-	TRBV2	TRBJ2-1	CASRYDNEQFF	TGTGCCAGCAGGTACGATAATGAGCAGTTCTTC